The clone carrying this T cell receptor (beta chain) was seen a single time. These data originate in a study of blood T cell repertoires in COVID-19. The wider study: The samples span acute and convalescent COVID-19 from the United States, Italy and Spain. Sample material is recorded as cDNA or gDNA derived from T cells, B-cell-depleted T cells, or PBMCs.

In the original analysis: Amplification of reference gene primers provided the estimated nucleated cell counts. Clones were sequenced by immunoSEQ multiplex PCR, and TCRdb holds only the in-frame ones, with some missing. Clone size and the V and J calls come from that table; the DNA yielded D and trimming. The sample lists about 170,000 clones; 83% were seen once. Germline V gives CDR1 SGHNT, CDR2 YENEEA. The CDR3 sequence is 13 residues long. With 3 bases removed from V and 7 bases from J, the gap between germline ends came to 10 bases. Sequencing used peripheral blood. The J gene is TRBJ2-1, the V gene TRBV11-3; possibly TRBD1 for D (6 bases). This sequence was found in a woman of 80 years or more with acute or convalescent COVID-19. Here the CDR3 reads CASSFPGQNEQFF. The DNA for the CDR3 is TGTGCCAGCAGCTTTCCGGGACAAAATGAGCAGTTCTTC.